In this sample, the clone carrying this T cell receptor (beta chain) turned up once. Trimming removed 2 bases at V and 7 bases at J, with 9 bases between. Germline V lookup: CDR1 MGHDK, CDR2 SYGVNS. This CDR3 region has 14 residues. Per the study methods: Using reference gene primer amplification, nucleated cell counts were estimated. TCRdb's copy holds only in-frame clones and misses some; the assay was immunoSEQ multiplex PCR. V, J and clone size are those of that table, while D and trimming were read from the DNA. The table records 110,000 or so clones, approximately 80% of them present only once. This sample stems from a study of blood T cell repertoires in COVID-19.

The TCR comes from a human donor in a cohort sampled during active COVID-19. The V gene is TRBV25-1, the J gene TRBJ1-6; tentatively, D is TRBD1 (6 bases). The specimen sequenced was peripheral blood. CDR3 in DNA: TGTGCCAGCAGTGAACAAACAGGGAATTCACCCCTCCACTTT. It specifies CASSEQTGNSPLHF.